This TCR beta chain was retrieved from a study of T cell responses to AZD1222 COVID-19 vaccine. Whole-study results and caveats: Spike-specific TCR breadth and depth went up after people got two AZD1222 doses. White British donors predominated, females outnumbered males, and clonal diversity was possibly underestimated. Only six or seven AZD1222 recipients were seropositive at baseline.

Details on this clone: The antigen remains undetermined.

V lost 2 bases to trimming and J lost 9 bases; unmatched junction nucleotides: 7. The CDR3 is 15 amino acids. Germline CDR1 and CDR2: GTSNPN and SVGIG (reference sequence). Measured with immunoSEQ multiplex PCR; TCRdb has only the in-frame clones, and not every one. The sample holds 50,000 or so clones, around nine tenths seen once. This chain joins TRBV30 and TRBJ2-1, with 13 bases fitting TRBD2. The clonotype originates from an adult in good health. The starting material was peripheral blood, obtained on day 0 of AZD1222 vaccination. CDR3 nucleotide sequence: TGTGCCTGGAGTTCGGGACTAGCGGGATACGGTGAGCAGTTCTTC. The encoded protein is CAWSSGLAGYGEQFF.